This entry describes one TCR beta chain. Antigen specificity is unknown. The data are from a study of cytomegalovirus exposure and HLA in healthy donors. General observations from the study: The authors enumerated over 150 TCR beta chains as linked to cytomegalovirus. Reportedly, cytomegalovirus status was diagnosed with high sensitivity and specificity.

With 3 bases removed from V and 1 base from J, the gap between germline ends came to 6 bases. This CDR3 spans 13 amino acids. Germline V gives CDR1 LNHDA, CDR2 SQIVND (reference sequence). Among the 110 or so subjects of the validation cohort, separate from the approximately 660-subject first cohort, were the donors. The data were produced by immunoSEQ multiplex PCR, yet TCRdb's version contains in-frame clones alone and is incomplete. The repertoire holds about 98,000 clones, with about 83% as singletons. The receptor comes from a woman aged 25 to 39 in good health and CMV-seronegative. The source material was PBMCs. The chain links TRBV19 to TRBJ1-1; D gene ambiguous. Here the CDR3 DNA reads TGTGCCAGTAGTATCGTCAGGAACACTGAAGCTTTCTTT. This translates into CASSIVRNTEAFF. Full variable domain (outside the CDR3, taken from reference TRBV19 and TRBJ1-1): DGGITQSPKYLFRKEGQNVTLSCEQNLNHDAMYWYRQDPGQGLRLIYYSQIVNDFQKGDIAEGYSVSREKKESFPLTVTSAQKNPTAFYLCASSIVRNTEAFFGQGTRLTVV.